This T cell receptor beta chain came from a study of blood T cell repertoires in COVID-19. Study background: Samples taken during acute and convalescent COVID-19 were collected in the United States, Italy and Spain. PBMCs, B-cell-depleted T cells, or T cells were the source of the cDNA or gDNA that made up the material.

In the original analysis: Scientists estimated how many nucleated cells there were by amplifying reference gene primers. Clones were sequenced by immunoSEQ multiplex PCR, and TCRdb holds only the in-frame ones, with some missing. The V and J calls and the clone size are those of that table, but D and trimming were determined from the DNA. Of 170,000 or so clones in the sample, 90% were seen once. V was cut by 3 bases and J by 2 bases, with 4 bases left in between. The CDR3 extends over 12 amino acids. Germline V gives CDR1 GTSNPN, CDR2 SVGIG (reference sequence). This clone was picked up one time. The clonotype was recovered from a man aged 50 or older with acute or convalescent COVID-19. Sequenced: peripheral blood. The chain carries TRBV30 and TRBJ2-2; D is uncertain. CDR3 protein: CAWSFNTGELFF. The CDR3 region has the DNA TGTGCCTGGAGCTTCAACACCGGGGAGCTGTTTTTT.